The sequence of this TCR beta chain was determined in a study of blood T cell repertoires in COVID-19. This clone was detected once. CDR1 SEHNR and CDR2 FQNEAQ come from the germline V gene (reference sequence). This CDR3 region has 15 residues. With 1 base clipped from V and 7 bases from J, the junction kept 6 bases outside the gene matches. The table came from immunoSEQ multiplex PCR; TCRdb's copy has only in-frame clones and leaves some out. The table includes roughly 160,000 clones, 74% detected once. This clonotype was sampled from a woman of 80 years or more with acute or convalescent COVID-19. V is TRBV7-9 and J is TRBJ1-2, with 10 bases aligning to TRBD1. Sequenced sample: peripheral blood. The CDR3 DNA reads TGTGCCAGCAGCTTAGAGGAGACAGGGGGCGGTGGCTACACCTTC. This encodes CASSLEETGGGGYTF. The full variable domain, in which reference TRBV7-9 and TRBJ1-2 provide the parts outside the CDR3, is DTGVSQNPRHKITKRGQNVTFRCDPISEHNRLYWYRQTLGQGPEFLTYFQNEAQLEKSRLLSDRFSAERPKGSFSTLEIQRTEQGDSAMYLCASSLEETGGGGYTFGSGTRLTVV.